This T cell receptor beta chain was captured by sequencing in a study of T-cell memory formation after mild COVID-19. Findings and caveats of the study: Cross-reactive memory seemingly joined, as some responding clones were found in pre-infection memory. In second-wave clones peaking day 37, SARS-CoV-2 specificity remained unconfirmed.

In its sample, this clonotype was seen a few times. Its antigen is undetermined. TCRdb re-called the 5' RACE reads with MiXCR, one entry per CDR3 protein. The sample holds 550,000 to 600,000 distinct CDR3 sequences; around 15% are singletons and the top ten take 8.1%. From germline, CDR1 is SGHVS and CDR2 FQNEAQ. With 5 bases removed from V and 6 bases from J, the gap between germline ends came to 16 bases. The CDR3 length is 14 residues. The TCR originated in an adult woman who had mild COVID-19 (a few samples of this study predate the infection). Cell type and time point are not known. The V call is TRBV7-8, the J call TRBJ1-1; D uncertain. Material: PBMCs or a T cell subset sorted from them (not recorded which). The CDR3 sequence: CASSPARWGAEAFF. CDR3 nucleotide sequence: TGTGCCAGCAGCCCCGCCAGATGGGGAGCTGAAGCTTTCTTT.